The 21 T cell receptor beta chains below come from one sample, sequenced in a study of cytotoxic CD8 clonotypes in ibrutinib-treated CLL. The table came from immunoSEQ multiplex PCR; TCRdb's copy has only in-frame clones and leaves some out. This sample has 150,000 or so clones, with about 80% found just once. Here the sequenced sample was PBMCs, taken after 24 months of ibrutinib treatment. The receptor source for this set is a human donor with chronic lymphocytic leukemia.

This sequence joins TRBV19 and TRBJ1-2, with no clear D. CDR1 and CDR2 from the germline V gene are LNHDA and SQIVND (reference sequence). This CDR3 is 14 amino acids long. Deletions cut 8 bases from V and 3 bases from J, with 16 bases between. The CDR3 reads CASLAGGLYYGYTF. The CDR3 DNA follows: TGTGCCAGTTTGGCAGGCGGGCTTTACTATGGCTACACCTTC. The entire variable domain, with the rest obtained from reference TRBV19 and TRBJ1-2, is as follows: DGGITQSPKYLFRKEGQNVTLSCEQNLNHDAMYWYRQDPGQGLRLIYYSQIVNDFQKGDIAEGYSVSREKKESFPLTVTSAQKNPTAFYLCASLAGGLYYGYTFGSGTRLTVV.

The CDR3 region is CASSTRGGGGYTF. CDR3 DNA sequence: TGTGCCAGTAGCACCAGAGGGGGGGGTGGCTACACCTTC. The rearrangement joins TRBV19 to TRBJ1-2; D is possibly TRBD1 (6 bases). Looked up from germline, CDR1 is LNHDA and CDR2 is SQIVND (reference sequence). Deletions cut 6 bases from V and 7 bases from J, with 15 bases between. There are 13 residues in the CDR3.

CDR3 in DNA: TGTGCCAGCAGGGGGACTGATAGCAATCAGCCCCAGCATTTT. Translated, it gives CASRGTDSNQPQHF. The J gene is TRBJ1-5, the V gene TRBV25-1; TRBD1 might be the D (5 bases). Trimming took 6 bases from V and 0 from J, leaving 9 bases between them. The CDR3 has 14 residues. Germline V CDR1 and CDR2: MGHDK, SYGVNS.

The genes are TRBV18 and TRBJ2-5, with D unclear. V was shortened by 3 bases and J by 5 bases, with 10 bases between the two germline ends. This CDR3 is built from 13 residues. The V gene's germline CDR1 is KGHSH and CDR2 LQKENI. This CDR3 reads CASSPRLGETQYF. For the CDR3, the DNA is TGTGCCAGCTCACCGCGGTTGGGCGAGACCCAGTACTTC.

The V call is TRBV30, the J call TRBJ1-2; no definite D call. The CDR3 contains 11 residues. Per germline, CDR1 GTSNPN and CDR2 SVGIG (reference sequence). The V and J ends lost 3 bases and 6 bases respectively, with 8 bases between them. CDR3 sequence (DNA): TGTGCCTGGAGCGCTGGAAATGGCTACACCTTC. Its protein product is CAWSAGNGYTF. Full variable domain (rest looked up from reference TRBV30 and TRBJ1-2): SQTIHQWPATLVQPVGSPLSLECTVEGTSNPNLYWYRQAAGRGLQLLFYSVGIGQISSEVPQNLSASRPQDRQFILSSKKLLLSDSGFYLCAWSAGNGYTFGSGTRLTVV.

The chain combines TRBV7-6 with TRBJ1-1; D not resolved. Trimming took off 3 bases at V and 4 bases at J, with 15 bases between the two ends. Looked up from germline, CDR1 is SGHVS and CDR2 is FNYEAQ. The CDR3 is 15 amino acids. DNA for the CDR3: TGTGCCAGCAGCTTCGGACCTGGGGTTAGCACTGAAGCTTTCTTT. Encoded protein: CASSFGPGVSTEAFF.

The gene calls are TRBV11-2 and TRBJ2-1, with 10 bases lining up with TRBD2. Germline V CDR1 and CDR2: SGHAT, FQNNGV. V lost 5 bases, J lost 4 bases, and 8 bases stayed unmatched. The CDR3 is 16 amino acids. CDR3 loop: CASSDQGTSAYNEQFF. The CDR3 region has the DNA TGTGCCAGCAGCGATCAGGGGACTAGCGCGTACAATGAGCAGTTCTTC.

This clone was observed a single time. The V call is TRBV27, the J call TRBJ2-7; possible D gene TRBD1, 6 bases. The CDR3 has 14 amino acids. CDR1 and CDR2 from the germline V gene are MNHEY and SMNVEV (reference sequence). The ends were cut back, 6 bases at V and 3 bases at J, with 15 bases in the middle. This chain's CDR3 is CASRRGGKDYEQYF. The CDR3 DNA reads TGTGCCAGCAGGCGAGGGGGTAAGGACTACGAGCAGTACTTC.

This clone was detected only a few times. The rearrangement uses TRBV10-1 and TRBJ1-5; D remains ambiguous. CDR3 length: 14 residues. Germline CDR1 reads WNHNN; CDR2 reads SYGVQD (reference sequence). Trimming shortened V by 8 bases and J by 5 bases, and 16 bases separated the two germline ends. CDR3 in DNA: TGCGCCAGCCGAGGCCCTCACGAGGATCAGCCCCAGCATTTT. It translates to CASRGPHEDQPQHF.

The chain recombines TRBV5-1 with TRBJ2-5; maybe TRBD1 (5 bases). V was pared by 7 bases and J by 7 bases, with 14 bases between. The CDR3 loop spans 12 amino acids. Germline V lookup: CDR1 SGHRS, CDR2 YFSETQ. The CDR3 is CASGQGMGTQYF. The CDR3, as DNA: TGCGCCAGCGGCCAGGGAATGGGGACCCAGTACTTC.

The chain recombines TRBV7-3 with TRBJ2-1; D assignment may be TRBD1 or TRBD2 (5 bases each). The CDR3 is 19 amino acids. V lost 2 bases, J lost 0 bases, and 20 bases lay in between. The germline CDR1 and CDR2 sequences are SGHTA and FQGTGA. CDR3 in amino acids: CASSLRGNWGGASYNEQFF. The CDR3 DNA reads TGTGCCAGCAGCTTACGGGGTAATTGGGGCGGAGCCTCCTACAATGAGCAGTTCTTC.

The chain has TRBV28 and TRBJ1-2; D call uncertain. V lost 5 bases, J lost 7 bases, and 8 bases lay in between. Per germline, CDR1 MDHEN and CDR2 SYDVKM. This CDR3 is built from 11 residues. CDR3 sequence (DNA): TGTGCCAGCAGTCCCCCCCCTGGCTACACCTTC. Residues: CASSPPPGYTF.

The rearrangement links TRBV19 to TRBJ2-3; 10 bases are shared with TRBD2. In germline, CDR1 is LNHDA, CDR2 SQIVND (reference sequence). The CDR3 is made up of 15 amino acids. Trimming took 6 bases from V and 6 from J; bases not matched to a gene: 9. CDR3 nucleotides: TGTGCCAGTAGACCCCTAGCGGGAGTTTTTGATACGCAGTATTTT. This translates into CASRPLAGVFDTQYF.

V gene TRBV5-8 combines with J gene TRBJ2-5; D not resolved. Germline lookup yields CDR1 SGHTS and CDR2 YDEGEE. This CDR3 is 14 amino acids long. The V end lost 1 base, the J end lost 2 bases, and 9 bases lay between the germline ends. CDR3 nucleotide sequence: TGTGCCAGCAGCTTGCGCCCAAAACAAGAGACCCAGTACTTC. This gives the protein CASSLRPKQETQYF.

The chain couples TRBV5-1 to TRBJ1-1, with a possible D match to TRBD1 (6 bases). The CDR3 sequence is 15 residues long. V was shortened by 5 bases and J by 3 bases, with 17 bases between the two germline ends. Germline lookup yields CDR1 SGHRS and CDR2 YFSETQ. The CDR3 coding sequence is TGCGCCAGCAGTCGTTTCCGGACAGAGCACACTGAAGCTTTCTTT. It is translated as CASSRFRTEHTEAFF.

The chain is built from TRBV4-1 and TRBJ1-1; D remains ambiguous. This CDR3 has 16 amino acids. The V end lost 0 bases, the J end lost 1 base, and 12 bases lay between the germline ends. CDR1 is MGHRA, CDR2 YSYEKL, per germline. The CDR3 is CASSQDLTATNTEAFF. The CDR3 nucleotides read TGCGCCAGCAGCCAAGACTTAACTGCGACGAACACTGAAGCTTTCTTT.

This clone has a count of ten or more. The genes are TRBV11-2 and TRBJ2-1; D call uncertain. The CDR3 runs 12 residues. V was clipped by 3 bases and J by 7 bases, with 7 bases between them. Per germline, CDR1 SGHAT and CDR2 FQNNGV. The CDR3 loop is CASSFNRNEQFF. CDR3 DNA sequence: TGTGCCAGCAGCTTTAATAGGAATGAGCAGTTCTTC.

This chain connects TRBV5-6 to TRBJ2-1, with D possibly TRBD2 on 7 matching bases. V was trimmed by 4 bases and J by 8 bases, leaving 22 bases between them. CDR3 length equals 16 residues. Germline values: CDR1 SGHDT, CDR2 YYEEEE. The CDR3 reads CASSEELGGARDEQFF. The CDR3, as DNA: TGTGCCAGCAGCGAAGAACTAGGGGGGGCTCGCGATGAGCAGTTCTTC.

This clone came up a few times. The V gene is TRBV4-3, the J gene TRBJ1-2; weak D call: TRBD1 (5 bases). The CDR3 totals 14 residues. Between the trimmed V and J ends, which lost 0 bases and 4 bases, there was a span of 9 bases. The germline V gene has CDR1 LGHNA and CDR2 YSLEER. CDR3: CASSQDLGTYGYTF. CDR3 bases: TGCGCCAGCAGCCAAGATCTCGGGACCTATGGCTACACCTTC.

This clone was observed a single time. The chain uses TRBV7-6 and TRBJ2-7, with 9 nucleotides matching TRBD1. This CDR3 has 13 residues. Germline V gene data show CDR1 as SGHVS and CDR2 as FNYEAQ. V trimming: 5 bases; J trimming: 6 bases; junction bases outside the gene matches: 5. Written as DNA, the CDR3 is TGTGCCAGCAGCCGGACAGGGGTCAGCGAGCAGTACTTC. This translates into CASSRTGVSEQYF.

The chain has TRBV6-5 and TRBJ2-1, with D possibly matching TRBD2 (6 bases). Germline V gene lookup returns CDR1 MNHEY and CDR2 SVGAGI. The CDR3 contains 15 residues. V was cut by 6 bases and J by 5 bases, with 17 bases left in between. CDR3 DNA sequence: TGTGCCAGCAGGTCCTCGGAGCGGGTAAACAATGAGCAGTTCTTC. As protein: CASRSSERVNNEQFF.